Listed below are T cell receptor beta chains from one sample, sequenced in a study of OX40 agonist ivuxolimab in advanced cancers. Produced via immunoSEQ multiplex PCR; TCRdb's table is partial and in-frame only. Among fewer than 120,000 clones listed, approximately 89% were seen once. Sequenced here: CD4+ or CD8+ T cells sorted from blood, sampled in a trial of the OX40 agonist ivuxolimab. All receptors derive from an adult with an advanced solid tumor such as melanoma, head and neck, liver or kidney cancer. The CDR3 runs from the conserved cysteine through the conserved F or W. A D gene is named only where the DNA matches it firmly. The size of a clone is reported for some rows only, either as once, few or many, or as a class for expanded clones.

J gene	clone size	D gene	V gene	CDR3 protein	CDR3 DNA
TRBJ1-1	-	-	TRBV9	CASSPLLDPNTEAFF	TGTGCCAGCAGCCCCCTCCTGGACCCGAACACTGAAGCTTTCTTT
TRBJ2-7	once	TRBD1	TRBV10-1	CASRMGTGTSYEQYF	TGCGCCAGCAGAATGGGGACAGGGACATCCTACGAGCAGTACTTC
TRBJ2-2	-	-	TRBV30	CAWSLSGELFF	TGTGCCTGGAGTCTAAGTGGGGAGCTGTTTTTT
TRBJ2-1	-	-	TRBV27	CASSSLGGNTGDEQFF	TGTGCCAGCAGTTCTCTGGGCGGGAATACCGGCGATGAGCAGTTCTTC
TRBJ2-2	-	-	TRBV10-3	CAISDLRGQTGELFF	TGTGCCATCAGTGACTTAAGGGGCCAAACCGGGGAGCTGTTTTTT
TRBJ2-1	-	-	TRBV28	CASSFTYNEQFF	TGTGCCAGCAGTTTCACATACAATGAGCAGTTCTTC
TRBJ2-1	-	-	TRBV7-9	CASSPEASFDNEQFF	TGTGCCAGCAGCCCCGAGGCTAGCTTTGACAATGAGCAGTTCTTC
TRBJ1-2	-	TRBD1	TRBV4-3	CASRQTGYGYTF	TGCGCCAGCAGGCAGACAGGGTATGGCTACACCTTC
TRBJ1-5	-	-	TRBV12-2	CASRSHPTGEGQPQHF	TGTGCAAGTCGCTCCCACCCGACAGGGGAAGGTCAGCCCCAGCATTTT
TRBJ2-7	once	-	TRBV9	CASSVDLDSAYEQYF	TGTGCCAGCAGCGTAGATCTGGACTCGGCCTACGAGCAGTACTTC
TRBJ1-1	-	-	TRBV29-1	CSVEVDLGGTEAFF	TGCAGCGTTGAAGTTGATTTAGGGGGAACTGAAGCTTTCTTT
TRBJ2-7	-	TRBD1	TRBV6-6	CASNQYRGPSYEQYF	TGTGCCAGCAATCAATACAGGGGGCCCTCCTACGAGCAGTACTTC
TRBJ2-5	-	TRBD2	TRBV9	CASSPRSGTSGGSRKTQYF	TGTGCCAGCAGCCCCCGGTCCGGGACTAGCGGGGGTTCCAGGAAGACCCAGTACTTC
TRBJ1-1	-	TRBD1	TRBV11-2	CASRPLDRVAEAFF	TGTGCCAGCAGACCACTCGACAGGGTAGCTGAAGCTTTCTTT
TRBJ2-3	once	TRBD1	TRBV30	CAWSRIGGFSTDTQYF	TGTGCCTGGAGCAGAATAGGGGGCTTTAGCACAGATACGCAGTATTTT
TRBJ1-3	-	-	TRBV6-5	CASKPGILGNTIYF	TGTGCCAGCAAGCCCGGCATTTTAGGGAACACCATATATTTT
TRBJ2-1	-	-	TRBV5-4	CASSFSQNYNEQFF	TGTGCCAGCAGCTTTAGCCAGAATTACAATGAGCAGTTCTTC
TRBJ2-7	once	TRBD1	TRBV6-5	CASSKDRISYEQYF	TGTGCCAGCAGTAAGGACAGGATTTCCTACGAGCAGTACTTC
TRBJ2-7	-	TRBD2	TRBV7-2	CASSVRLAGGQASYEQYF	TGTGCCAGCAGCGTACGACTAGCGGGAGGCCAGGCGTCATACGAGCAGTACTTC
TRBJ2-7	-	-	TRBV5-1	CASSLSPGYEQYF	TGCGCCAGCAGCTTGTCCCCTGGGTACGAGCAGTACTTC
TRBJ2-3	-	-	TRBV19	CASSPWVSTDTQYF	TGTGCCAGTAGTCCGTGGGTTAGCACAGATACGCAGTATTTT
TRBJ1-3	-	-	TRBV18	CASSPQGSGNTIYF	TGTGCCAGCTCACCCCAGGGGTCTGGAAACACCATATATTTT
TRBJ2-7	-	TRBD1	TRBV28	CASRSTGDEQYF	TGTGCCAGCAGATCGACAGGGGACGAGCAGTACTTC
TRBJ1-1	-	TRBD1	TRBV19	CASSLDRDTEAFF	TGTGCCAGTAGCCTGGACAGGGACACTGAAGCTTTCTTT
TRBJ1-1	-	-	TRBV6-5	CASSPHVSNTEAFF	TGTGCCAGCAGTCCCCACGTGAGTAACACTGAAGCTTTCTTT
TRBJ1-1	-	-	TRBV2	CASSETGNTEAFF	TGTGCCAGCAGTGAGACCGGGAACACTGAAGCTTTCTTT
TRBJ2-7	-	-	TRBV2	CASRINRVEQYF	TGTGCCAGCAGAATCAACAGGGTCGAGCAGTACTTC
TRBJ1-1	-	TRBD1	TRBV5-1	CASSVTGETEAFF	TGCGCCAGCAGCGTTACAGGGGAAACTGAAGCTTTCTTT
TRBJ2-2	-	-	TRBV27	CASSLNRMGKRGELFF	TGTGCCAGCAGTTTAAACAGGATGGGAAAGAGAGGGGAGCTGTTTTTT
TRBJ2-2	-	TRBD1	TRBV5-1	CASSLIPPGQGYTGELFF	TGCGCCAGCAGCTTGATACCCCCCGGACAGGGTTACACCGGGGAGCTGTTTTTT
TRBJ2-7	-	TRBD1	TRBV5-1	CASSLGTGQPYEQYF	TGCGCCAGCAGCTTGGGGACGGGACAGCCCTACGAGCAGTACTTC
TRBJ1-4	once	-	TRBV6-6	CASSYLSTNEKLFF	TGTGCCAGCAGTTACCTGTCAACTAATGAAAAACTGTTTTTT
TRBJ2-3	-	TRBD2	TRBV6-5	CASSYSWTSRADTQYF	TGTGCCAGCAGTTACTCTTGGACTAGTCGGGCAGATACGCAGTATTTT
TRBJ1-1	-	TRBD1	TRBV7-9	CASSHPDRGGTEAFF	TGTGCCAGCAGCCACCCTGACAGGGGTGGGACTGAAGCTTTCTTT
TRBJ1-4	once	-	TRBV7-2	CASSSRWTATNEKLFF	TGTGCCAGCAGCTCCCGATGGACAGCTACCAATGAAAAACTGTTTTTT
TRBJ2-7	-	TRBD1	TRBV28	CASMGQGRYEQYF	TGTGCCAGCATGGGACAGGGGCGGTACGAGCAGTACTTC
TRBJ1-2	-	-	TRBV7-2	CASSLGPGRNYGYTF	TGTGCCAGCAGCTTAGGTCCCGGTAGGAACTATGGCTACACCTTC
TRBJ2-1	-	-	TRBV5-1	CASSLAPGGDEQFF	TGCGCCAGCAGCTTGGCCCCAGGCGGCGATGAGCAGTTCTTC
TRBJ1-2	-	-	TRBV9	CASSVAPGRVIYGYTF	TGTGCCAGCAGCGTAGCCCCGGGACGGGTGATCTATGGCTACACCTTC
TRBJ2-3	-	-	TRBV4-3	CASSQELEEGTTQYF	TGCGCCAGCAGCCAAGAACTCGAAGAGGGGACGACGCAGTATTTT